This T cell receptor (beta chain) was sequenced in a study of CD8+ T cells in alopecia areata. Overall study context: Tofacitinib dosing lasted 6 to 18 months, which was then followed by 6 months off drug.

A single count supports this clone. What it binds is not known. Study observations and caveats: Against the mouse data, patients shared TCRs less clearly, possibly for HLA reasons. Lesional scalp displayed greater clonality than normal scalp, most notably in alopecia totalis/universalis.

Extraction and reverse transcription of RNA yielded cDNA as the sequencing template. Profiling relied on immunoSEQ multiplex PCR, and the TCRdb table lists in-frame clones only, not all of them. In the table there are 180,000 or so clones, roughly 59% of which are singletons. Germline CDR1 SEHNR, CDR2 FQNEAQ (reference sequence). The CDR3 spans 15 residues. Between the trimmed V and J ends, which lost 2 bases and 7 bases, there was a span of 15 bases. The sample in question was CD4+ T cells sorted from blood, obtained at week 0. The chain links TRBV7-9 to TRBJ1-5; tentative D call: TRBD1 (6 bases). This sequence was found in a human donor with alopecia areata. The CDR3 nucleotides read TGTGCCAGCAGCTTATCAGGGGACGGGTTACAGCCCCAGCATTTT. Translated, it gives CASSLSGDGLQPQHF.